Listed below are T cell receptor beta chains from one sample, sequenced in a study of T cells in Graves' hyperthyroidism and ophthalmopathy. TCRdb reanalysed the multiplex PCR reads using MiXCR and keeps one entry per CDR3 protein. The sample consists of about 570,000 distinct CDR3 sequences, under 60% of them appearing once. The sequencing sample was made of peripheral blood or thyroid tissue (not recorded which). The receptors shown here come from an adult woman with Graves' disease, either hyperthyroidism or ophthalmopathy (not recorded which). The CDR3 runs from the conserved cysteine through the conserved F or W. D genes are given only for firm matches. Clone size appears in some rows only: once, few, many, or a class for an expanded clone.

TGTGCCAGCAGCTTGGTGGGGATAGGAGCTAATGAAAAACTGTTTTTT	CASSLVGIGANEKLFF	TRBV7-6	TRBJ1-4	-	-
TGTGCCAGCAGCTTGCAGGTTGATCAGCCCCAGCATTTT	CASSLQVDQPQHF	TRBV7-2	TRBJ1-5	few	-
TGTGCCAGCGATTCCTCTGGAAACACCATATATTTT	CASDSSGNTIYF	TRBV6-5	TRBJ1-3	many	-
TGTGCCATCAGTTGGCAGCCCCGGGAGACCCAGTACTTC	CAISWQPRETQYF	TRBV10-3	TRBJ2-5	-	-
TGTGCCAGCAGCGGGGACGGGCAGAATTCACCCCTCCACTTT	CASSGDGQNSPLHF	TRBV25-1	TRBJ1-6	-	-
TGTGCCAGCAGCTTAGATCGTCTAGCGGGAGTTACCGGGGAGCTGTTTTTT	CASSLDRLAGVTGELFF	TRBV11-3	TRBJ2-2	many	TRBD2
TGTGCCAGCAGCTCGACAGGGAACTATGGCTACACCTTC	CASSSTGNYGYTF	TRBV5-8	TRBJ1-2	many	TRBD1
TGTGCCAGCAGCTCAAGGACTAGCGGGAGGGCCGAAGAGACCCAGTACTTC	CASSSRTSGRAEETQYF	TRBV7-9	TRBJ2-5	many	TRBD2
TGTGCCAGCAGCGCAACCGGGACTGCCTATGGCTACACCTTC	CASSATGTAYGYTF	TRBV7-2	TRBJ1-2	-	-
TGCGCCAGCAGCTTGGTTGTCGGACAGGGAGAAAAACTGTTTTTT	CASSLVVGQGEKLFF	TRBV5-1	TRBJ1-4	-	TRBD1
TGCAGCGTTCCACAGGGGGGACAAGAGACCCAGTACTTC	CSVPQGGQETQYF	TRBV29-1	TRBJ2-5	-	TRBD1
TGTGCCAGCAGCCTATTACAGGGGGCAGTTTCACCCCTCCACTTT	CASSLLQGAVSPLHF	TRBV14	TRBJ1-6	many	TRBD1
TGTGCCAGTAGTATTGTGGACGGTCCCTACGAGCAGTACTTC	CASSIVDGPYEQYF	TRBV19	TRBJ2-7	-	-
TGTGCCAGCAGCTCGGGACTAGCGGGAACCGGGGAGCTGTTTTTT	CASSSGLAGTGELFF	TRBV11-2	TRBJ2-2	many	TRBD2
TGTGCCATCAATTCGTTGGAGGGCACTGAAGCTTTCTTT	CAINSLEGTEAFF	TRBV10-3	TRBJ1-1	-	-
TGTGCCAGCTGCTTAGGTCGTATTTCCTACGAGCAGTACTTC	CASCLGRISYEQYF	TRBV6-6	TRBJ2-7	few	-
TGTGCCTGCAGTGCGATAGGACTAGCGGGAGATGGAGAGACCCAGTACTTC	CACSAIGLAGDGETQYF	TRBV25-1	TRBJ2-5	-	TRBD2
TGTGCCAGCAGATTAGGGGTGGAGACCCAGTACTTC	CASRLGVETQYF	TRBV13	TRBJ2-5	few	-
TGTGCTAGTAGGACAGGGGAAGGCTACACCTTC	CASRTGEGYTF	TRBV5-6	TRBJ1-2	-	TRBD1
TGTGCCAGCAGGAGGGGGACTAGCGGGAGTAACGAGCAGTACTTC	CASRRGTSGSNEQYF	TRBV2	TRBJ2-7	many	TRBD2
TGTGCCAGTATTAGTGCACACCGGGACACCGGGGAGCTGTTTTTT	CASISAHRDTGELFF	TRBV19	TRBJ2-2	many	-
TGTGCCAGCAGTGCGGGCGGGAACACTGAAGCTTTCTTT	CASSAGGNTEAFF	TRBV2	TRBJ1-1	-	-
TGTGCTAGCAGCTCGGGACAGCCTTATAATTCACCCCTCCACTTT	CASSSGQPYNSPLHF	TRBV7-7	TRBJ1-6	many	TRBD1
TGTGCCAGCAGTCTACCTCCGGCGGACACGCATTTT	CASSLPPADTHF	TRBV28	TRBJ1-5	many	-
TGTGCCAGCAGGGTAGACCCAGGAGGCTACGAGCAGTACTTC	CASRVDPGGYEQYF	TRBV2	TRBJ2-7	-	-
TGTGCCAGCTCACCAAGGGGGCAGGGCTCTGGGGCCAACGTCCTGACTTTC	CASSPRGQGSGANVLTF	TRBV10-3	TRBJ2-6	few	TRBD1
TGTGCCAGCAGCTCGAGGCGGGCCTACGAGCAGTACTTC	CASSSRRAYEQYF	TRBV11-2	TRBJ2-7	once	-
TGTGCCAGCGGGATTAGCGGGGACTACAATGAGCAGTTCTTC	CASGISGDYNEQFF	TRBV2	TRBJ2-1	-	TRBD2
TGTGCCAGCAGTTGGGGACAGCGAAACAACTATGGCTACACCTTC	CASSWGQRNNYGYTF	TRBV6-2/TRBV6-3	TRBJ1-2	few	TRBD1
TGTGCCAGCAGCCCGCAGAGGCAAGGTGGCAACGAGCAGTACTTC	CASSPQRQGGNEQYF	TRBV7-9	TRBJ2-7	-	-
TGTGCCATCAGTGGAGGGGACCAGCCCCAGCATTTT	CAISGGDQPQHF	TRBV10-3	TRBJ1-5	many	-
TGCAGTGTTGACAGTACTAACTATGGCTACACCTTC	CSVDSTNYGYTF	TRBV20-1	TRBJ1-2	many	-
TGTGCCAGCAGTTACCTGCAGGGGGCGTCCTACGAGCAGTACTTC	CASSYLQGASYEQYF	TRBV6-6	TRBJ2-7	once	TRBD1
TGTGCCAGCAGCTTAAGGGCTCGGGAGCAGTACTTC	CASSLRAREQYF	TRBV11-2	TRBJ2-7	-	-
TGTGCCAGCAGTGAATGGTCGGGAGACACCGGGGAGCTGTTTTTT	CASSEWSGDTGELFF	TRBV6-1	TRBJ2-2	-	-
TGTGCCAGCACCCCTAGGGAGATTAACTATGGCTACACCTTC	CASTPREINYGYTF	TRBV28	TRBJ1-2	many	-
TGCGCCAGCAGTGAGTACAGGGACACTGAAGCTTTCTTT	CASSEYRDTEAFF	TRBV10-2	TRBJ1-1	-	-
TGCAGCGTTGAAGTCGGAGGAACTGGGGCCAACGTCCTGACTTTC	CSVEVGGTGANVLTF	TRBV29-1	TRBJ2-6	few	-
TGCGCCAGCAGCCAAGATCCGGGTAGAGCTATCAGCCCCCAGCATTTT	CASSQDPGRAISPQHF	TRBV4-1	TRBJ1-5	many	-
TGTGCCATCAGTGACGGGGCTCAGCCCCAGCATTTT	CAISDGAQPQHF	TRBV10-3	TRBJ1-5	many	-
TGTGCCACCAGCAGTTTTTCTGGGTCAGGGGAGACCCAGTACTTC	CATSSFSGSGETQYF	TRBV15	TRBJ2-5	many	-
TGTGCCAGCAGAACAGGGGGGATTGAAAAACTGTTTTTT	CASRTGGIEKLFF	TRBV7-6	TRBJ1-4	-	TRBD1
TGCAGCGTTGCCCCAAAGAGCGGACAAGAGACCCAGTACTTC	CSVAPKSGQETQYF	TRBV29-1	TRBJ2-5	many	-
TGCAGCGTTGCTGGGTTGGCCAAAAACATTCAGTACTTC	CSVAGLAKNIQYF	TRBV29-1	TRBJ2-4	-	-
TGTGCCAGCAGCCGGGAGGCAACTAATGAAAAACTGTTTTTT	CASSREATNEKLFF	TRBV7-9	TRBJ1-4	many	-
TGCAGTGCTAGAGATCCCTTAGCGGGTTACGAGCAGTACTTC	CSARDPLAGYEQYF	TRBV20-1	TRBJ2-7	many	TRBD2
TGTGCCAGCACCGGGACAGACTCCTACGAGCAGTACTTC	CASTGTDSYEQYF	TRBV25-1	TRBJ2-7	few	TRBD1
TGTGCCAGCAGCTTCTTAGCGGGAGGGCCTAAACAAGAGACCCAGTACTTC	CASSFLAGGPKQETQYF	TRBV7-9	TRBJ2-5	-	TRBD2
TGCAGCGTTGATGAGCAGTACTTC	CSVDEQYF	TRBV29-1	TRBJ2-7	few	-
TGTGCCAGCAGCGGCTCCAACACTGGAAACACCATATATTTT	CASSGSNTGNTIYF	TRBV9	TRBJ1-3	-	-
TGTGCCAGCAACAGGGGCCCCAATGAAAAACTGCTTTTT	CASNRGPNEKLLF	TRBV2	TRBJ1-4	many	TRBD1